This entry features one T cell receptor (beta chain) sequence. Its antigen is undetermined. These data come from a study of cytomegalovirus exposure and HLA in healthy donors. It was with 60 Vbeta and 13 Jbeta primers that the PCR ran. Authors' methods: An analysis that came later counted 80 million or so unique TCR beta chains, 9 million to 12 million shared. The assay was immunoSEQ multiplex PCR, and TCRdb's table has in-frame clones only and misses some. D and trimming were read from the DNA, whereas the V and J calls and clone size are those reported in that table. There are roughly 110,000 clones in the sample; 82% occur only once, and 1.5% to 2% lies in the top ten. The V end lost 1 base, the J end lost 5 bases, and 14 bases lay between the germline ends. The CDR3 length is 15 residues. The germline V gene encodes CDR1 MGHRA and CDR2 YSYEKL. Study-level findings and limits: As a later analysis showed, several of the most significant clusters appeared to be linked to common viral pathogens. Associated with HLA alleles at 0.05 false discovery rate in a later analysis were around 15,000 TCR beta sequences. Clonal expansion was found to be greater in HLA-associated TCR beta chains than in equally common others in a later analysis.

The TCR was taken from a middle-aged man in good health and CMV-seronegative. The chain recombines TRBV4-1 with TRBJ1-1, with D tentatively TRBD1 (6 bases). Sequenced: PBMCs. In DNA, the CDR3 is TGCGCCAGCAGCCAAGGTCGAGGGGGACGGACTGAAGCTTTCTTT. As protein: CASSQGRGGRTEAFF.